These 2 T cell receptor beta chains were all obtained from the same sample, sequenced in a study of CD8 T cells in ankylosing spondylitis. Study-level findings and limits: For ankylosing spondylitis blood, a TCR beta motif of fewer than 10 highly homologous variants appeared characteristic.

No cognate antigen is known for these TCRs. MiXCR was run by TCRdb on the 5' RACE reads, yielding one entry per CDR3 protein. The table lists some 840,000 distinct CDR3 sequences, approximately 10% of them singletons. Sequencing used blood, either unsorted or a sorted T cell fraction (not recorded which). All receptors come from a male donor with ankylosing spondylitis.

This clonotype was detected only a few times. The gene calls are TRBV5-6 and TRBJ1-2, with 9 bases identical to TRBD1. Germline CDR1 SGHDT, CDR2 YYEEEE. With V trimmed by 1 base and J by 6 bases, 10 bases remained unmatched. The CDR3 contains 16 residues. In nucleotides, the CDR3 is TGTGCCAGCAGCTTGATTACGGGACAGGGAGCCAATGGCTACACCTTC. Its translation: CASSLITGQGANGYTF.

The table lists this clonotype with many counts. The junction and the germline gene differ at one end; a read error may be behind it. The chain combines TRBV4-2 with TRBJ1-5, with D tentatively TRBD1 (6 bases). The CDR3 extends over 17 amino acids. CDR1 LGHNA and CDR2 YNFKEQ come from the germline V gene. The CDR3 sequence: CASSEDRGHRTGQPQHF. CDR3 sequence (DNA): TGTGCCAGCAGCGAAGATCGGGGACACCGGACGGGTCAGCCCCAGCATTTT.